Each of the 12 T cell receptor beta chains below was sequenced from the same sample in a study of shared clonotypes between healthy human individuals. Data came from immunoSEQ multiplex PCR; TCRdb stores just in-frame clones and leaves some out. This table has about 380,000 clones, about 96% appearing once. Sample: memory CD8+ T cells sorted from blood. Indicated subset: CD45RO+ cells pooled with CCR7-negative TemRA cells. Receptor source: a man aged 30 to 45 in good health.

This clone was observed once. This sequence joins TRBV30 and TRBJ1-1; the match to TRBD1 covers 8 bases. Losses at the gene ends were 3 bases for V and 4 bases for J; bases not matched to a gene: 13. Germline V lookup: CDR1 GTSNPN, CDR2 SVGIG (reference sequence). CDR3 length: 16 residues. CDR3 protein: CAWRAAQQGGSTEAFF. Written as DNA, the CDR3 is TGTGCCTGGAGAGCCGCCCAACAGGGGGGGAGCACTGAAGCTTTCTTT.

This chain connects TRBV28 to TRBJ1-3; D may be TRBD1 (5 bases). The V end lost 6 bases, the J end lost 0 bases, and 12 bases lay between the germline ends. The germline V gene has CDR1 MDHEN and CDR2 SYDVKM. The CDR3 has 15 residues. CDR3 nucleotides: TGTGCCAGCAGCTGGGACGCTGACTCTGGAAACACCATATATTTT. Translation gives CASSWDADSGNTIYF.

This chain joins TRBV9 and TRBJ1-5, with 7 bases aligning to TRBD1. The CDR3 sequence is 14 residues long. The V gene's germline CDR1 is SGDLS and CDR2 YYNGEE. Trimming took 3 bases from V and 3 from J; bases not matched to a gene: 3. The CDR3 reads CASSAGTDNQPQHF. As DNA, the CDR3 is TGTGCCAGCAGCGCCGGGACAGACAATCAGCCCCAGCATTTT. Supplemented by reference TRBV9 and TRBJ1-5, the full variable domain reads DSGVTQTPKHLITATGQRVTLRCSPRSGDLSVYWYQQSLDQGLQFLIQYYNGEERAKGNILERFSAQQFPDLHSELNLSSLELGDSALYFCASSAGTDNQPQHFGDGTRLSIL.

V and J are TRBV30 and TRBJ1-3; 8 positions agree with TRBD1. This CDR3 has 13 residues. Germline loops: CDR1 GTSNPN, CDR2 SVGIG (reference sequence). Unmatched junction bases numbered 7, after V lost 4 bases and J lost 8 bases. The CDR3 DNA reads as TGTGCCTGGAACTTAGGACAGGGAGACACCATATATTTT. Translating gives CAWNLGQGDTIYF. The full variable domain, completed using reference TRBV30 and TRBJ1-3, is SQTIHQWPATLVQPVGSPLSLECTVEGTSNPNLYWYRQAAGRGLQLLFYSVGIGQISSEVPQNLSASRPQDRQFILSSKKLLLSDSGFYLCAWNLGQGDTIYFGEGSWLTVV.

The V and J genes are TRBV5-1 and TRBJ2-7, with TRBD2 as a possible D gene (7 bases). The V end lost 1 base, the J end lost 6 bases, and 20 bases lay between the germline ends. The CDR3 runs to 16 residues. The V gene's germline CDR1 is SGHRS and CDR2 YFSETQ. For the CDR3, the DNA is TGCGCCAGCAGCTTGAGGGGGGCGGGAGTAACGGGCGAGCAGTACTTC. Its protein product is CASSLRGAGVTGEQYF. Full variable domain (outside the CDR3, taken from reference TRBV5-1 and TRBJ2-7): KAGVTQTPRYLIKTRGQQVTLSCSPISGHRSVSWYQQTPGQGLQFLFEYFSETQRNKGNFPGRFSGRQFSNSRSEMNVSTLELGDSALYLCASSLRGAGVTGEQYFGPGTRLTVT.

The rearrangement joins TRBV6-5 to TRBJ1-1; 11 nucleotides line up with TRBD1. J lost 2 bases, V lost 6 bases, and 5 bases had no gene match. The CDR3 totals 15 residues. Germline CDR1 reads MNHEY; CDR2 reads SVGAGI. CDR3 amino acids: CASSTGTGGNTEAFF. CDR3 nucleotides: TGTGCCAGCAGCACCGGGACAGGGGGTAACACTGAAGCTTTCTTT.

The V call is TRBV10-3, the J call TRBJ2-1; D gene unclear. V was shortened by 2 bases and J by 4 bases, with 15 bases between the two germline ends. The CDR3 covers 16 residues. CDR1 is ENHRY, CDR2 SYGVKD, per germline. The CDR3 here is CAISEPSFAAYNEQFF. As DNA, the CDR3 is TGTGCCATCAGTGAGCCCTCCTTTGCGGCTTACAATGAGCAGTTCTTC.

The V gene is TRBV19, the J gene TRBJ1-2; possible D gene TRBD1, 5 bases. V lost 5 bases and J 4 bases, leaving 11 bases between the germline ends. CDR3 length: 13 residues. Germline CDR1 and CDR2: LNHDA and SQIVND (reference sequence). In DNA form, the CDR3 reads TGTGCCAGTAGTGCGTCAGGGAGCTATGGCTACACCTTC. Protein product: CASSASGSYGYTF.

This chain uses TRBV30 with TRBJ1-5, with TRBD1 matching 8 bases. V was pared by 3 bases and J by 2 bases, with 6 bases of the junction left unmatched. Per germline, CDR1 GTSNPN and CDR2 SVGIG (reference sequence). This CDR3 contains 15 residues. This CDR3 reads CAWSPGQGGNQPQHF. The CDR3 region has the DNA TGTGCCTGGAGCCCTGGACAGGGTGGCAATCAGCCCCAGCATTTT.

The genes are TRBV7-8 and TRBJ2-7, with D maybe TRBD2 (6 bases). This CDR3 comprises 15 residues. Germline V gene lookup returns CDR1 SGHVS and CDR2 FQNEAQ. Trimming removed 1 base at V and 0 bases at J, with 10 bases between. CDR3 DNA: TGTGCCAGCAGCTTAGACCTAGCGAGCTCCTACGAGCAGTACTTC. The encoded protein is CASSLDLASSYEQYF.

The genes are TRBV20-1 and TRBJ2-5; D ambiguous. CDR1 and CDR2 from the germline V gene are DFQATT and SNEGSKA (reference sequence). The CDR3 extends over 9 amino acids. V shed 8 bases and J shed 5 bases, with 6 bases lying between them. DNA for the CDR3: TGCAGTTCGAGGGAGACCCAGTACTTC. This gives the protein CSSRETQYF.

This sequence joins TRBV29-1 and TRBJ1-1; D ambiguous. The CDR3 has 8 residues. CDR1 SQVTM and CDR2 ANQGSEA come from the germline V gene. Trimming left V 6 bases short and J 8 bases short, with 4 bases between. The CDR3 DNA reads as TGCAGCGTGGGGGAAGCTTTCTTT. Protein sequence: CSVGEAFF.